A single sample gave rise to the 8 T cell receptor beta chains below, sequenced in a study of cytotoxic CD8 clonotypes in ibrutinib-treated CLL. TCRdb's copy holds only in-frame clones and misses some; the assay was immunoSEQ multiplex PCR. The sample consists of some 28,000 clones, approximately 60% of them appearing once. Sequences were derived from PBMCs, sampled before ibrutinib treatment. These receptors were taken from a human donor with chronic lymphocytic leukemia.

CDR3 nucleotide sequence: TGTGCCAGCTCCCCGGACAGCTTCTACGAGCAGTACTTC. Translated: CASSPDSFYEQYF. J is TRBJ2-7 and V is TRBV18; TRBD1 might be the D (6 bases). The CDR3 totals 13 residues. Germline CDR1 and CDR2: KGHSH and LQKENI. V lost 6 bases, J lost 3 bases, and 12 bases lay in between. The full variable domain, in which reference TRBV18 and TRBJ2-7 provide the parts outside the CDR3, is NAGVMQNPRHLVRRRGQEARLRCSPMKGHSHVYWYRQLPEEGLKFMVYLQKENIIDESGMPKERFSAEFPKEGPSILRIQQVVRGDSAAYFCASSPDSFYEQYFGPGTRLTVT.

CDR3 amino acids: CASSSRGGYTEAFF. The CDR3 DNA reads TGTGCCAGCAGTAGCAGGGGTGGTTACACTGAAGCTTTCTTT. The rearrangement uses TRBV6-1 and TRBJ1-1; D is perhaps TRBD1 (6 bases). This CDR3 region has 14 residues. CDR1 and CDR2 from the germline V gene are MNHNS and SASEGT. Trimming pared 5 bases from V and 3 bases from J, leaving 13 bases between.

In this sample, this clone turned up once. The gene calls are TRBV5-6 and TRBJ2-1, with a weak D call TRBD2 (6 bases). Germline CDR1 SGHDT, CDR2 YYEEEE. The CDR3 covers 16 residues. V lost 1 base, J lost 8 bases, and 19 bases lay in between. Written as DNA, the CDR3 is TGTGCCAGCAGCTTGTACGGCGGGAATACCTTATATGAGCAGTTCTTC. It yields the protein CASSLYGGNTLYEQFF.

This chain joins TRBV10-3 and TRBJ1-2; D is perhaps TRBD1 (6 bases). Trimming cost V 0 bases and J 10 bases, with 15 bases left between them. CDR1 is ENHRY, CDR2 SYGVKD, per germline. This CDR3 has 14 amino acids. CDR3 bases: TGTGCCATCAGTGAGTCTACAGGGCGGAGGGACTACACCTTC. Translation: CAISESTGRRDYTF.

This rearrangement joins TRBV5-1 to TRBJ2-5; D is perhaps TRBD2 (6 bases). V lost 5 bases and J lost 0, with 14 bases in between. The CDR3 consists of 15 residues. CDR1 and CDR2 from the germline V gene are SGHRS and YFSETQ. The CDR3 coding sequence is TGCGCCAGCAGACTGGAGGGCAGAAACCAAGAGACCCAGTACTTC. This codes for CASRLEGRNQETQYF.

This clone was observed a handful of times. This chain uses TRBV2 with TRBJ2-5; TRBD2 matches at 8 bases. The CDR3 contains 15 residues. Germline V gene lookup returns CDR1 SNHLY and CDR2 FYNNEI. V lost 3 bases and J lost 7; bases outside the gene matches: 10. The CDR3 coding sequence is TGTGCCAGCAGTGAGAGAACTAGCGGTCAGTTGACCCAGTACTTC. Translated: CASSERTSGQLTQYF.

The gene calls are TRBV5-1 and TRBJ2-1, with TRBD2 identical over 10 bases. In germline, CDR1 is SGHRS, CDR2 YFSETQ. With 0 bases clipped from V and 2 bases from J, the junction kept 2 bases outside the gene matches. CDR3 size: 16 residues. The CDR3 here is CASSLAAGGPYNEQFF. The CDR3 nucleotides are TGCGCCAGCAGCTTGGCAGCGGGAGGGCCCTACAATGAGCAGTTCTTC.

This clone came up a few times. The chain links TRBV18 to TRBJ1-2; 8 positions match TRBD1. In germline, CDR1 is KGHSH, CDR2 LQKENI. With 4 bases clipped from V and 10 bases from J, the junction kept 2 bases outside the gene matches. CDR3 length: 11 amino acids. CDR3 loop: CASSLDRDYTF. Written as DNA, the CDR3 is TGTGCCAGCTCACTGGACAGGGACTACACCTTC.